The 2 T cell receptor beta chains given below trace back to one sample, sequenced in a study of T cells in localized non-small cell lung cancer (dated by TCRdb to the early 2020s). The library was obtained by the immunoSEQ multiplex PCR assay. TCRdb's version of the immuneACCESS table is confined to in-frame rearrangements and falls short of the full clone set. An unresolved V gene accounts for under half of the shortfall where checked; the remainder is of unknown origin. In all, the sample holds 40,000 to 55,000 clones, and 65% to 90% of those were seen once. The ten largest clones take up 15% to 20% of the sample. The sequencing here drew on peripheral blood mononuclear cells, taken before any cancer treatment. The receptors come from a man aged 40 to 70 with stage III lung adenocarcinoma.

The rearrangement links TRBV5-4 to TRBJ2-2; D is unclear. Germline values: CDR1 SGHNT, CDR2 YYREEE (reference sequence). Trimming removed 3 bases at V and 6 bases at J, with 12 bases between. This CDR3 is 14 amino acids long. The CDR3, as DNA: TGTGCCAGCAGCTCGGAGAACAAAGCCGGGGAGCTGTTTTTT. Translating gives CASSSENKAGELFF.

The gene calls are TRBV6-5 and TRBJ2-2; D gene ambiguous. Between the trimmed V and J ends, which lost 4 bases and 4 bases, there was a span of 7 bases. CDR3 size: 13 residues. The germline CDR1 and CDR2 sequences are MNHEY and SVGAGI. CDR3 residues: CASSFYATGELFF. Here the CDR3 DNA reads TGTGCCAGCAGTTTTTATGCCACCGGGGAGCTGTTTTTT.